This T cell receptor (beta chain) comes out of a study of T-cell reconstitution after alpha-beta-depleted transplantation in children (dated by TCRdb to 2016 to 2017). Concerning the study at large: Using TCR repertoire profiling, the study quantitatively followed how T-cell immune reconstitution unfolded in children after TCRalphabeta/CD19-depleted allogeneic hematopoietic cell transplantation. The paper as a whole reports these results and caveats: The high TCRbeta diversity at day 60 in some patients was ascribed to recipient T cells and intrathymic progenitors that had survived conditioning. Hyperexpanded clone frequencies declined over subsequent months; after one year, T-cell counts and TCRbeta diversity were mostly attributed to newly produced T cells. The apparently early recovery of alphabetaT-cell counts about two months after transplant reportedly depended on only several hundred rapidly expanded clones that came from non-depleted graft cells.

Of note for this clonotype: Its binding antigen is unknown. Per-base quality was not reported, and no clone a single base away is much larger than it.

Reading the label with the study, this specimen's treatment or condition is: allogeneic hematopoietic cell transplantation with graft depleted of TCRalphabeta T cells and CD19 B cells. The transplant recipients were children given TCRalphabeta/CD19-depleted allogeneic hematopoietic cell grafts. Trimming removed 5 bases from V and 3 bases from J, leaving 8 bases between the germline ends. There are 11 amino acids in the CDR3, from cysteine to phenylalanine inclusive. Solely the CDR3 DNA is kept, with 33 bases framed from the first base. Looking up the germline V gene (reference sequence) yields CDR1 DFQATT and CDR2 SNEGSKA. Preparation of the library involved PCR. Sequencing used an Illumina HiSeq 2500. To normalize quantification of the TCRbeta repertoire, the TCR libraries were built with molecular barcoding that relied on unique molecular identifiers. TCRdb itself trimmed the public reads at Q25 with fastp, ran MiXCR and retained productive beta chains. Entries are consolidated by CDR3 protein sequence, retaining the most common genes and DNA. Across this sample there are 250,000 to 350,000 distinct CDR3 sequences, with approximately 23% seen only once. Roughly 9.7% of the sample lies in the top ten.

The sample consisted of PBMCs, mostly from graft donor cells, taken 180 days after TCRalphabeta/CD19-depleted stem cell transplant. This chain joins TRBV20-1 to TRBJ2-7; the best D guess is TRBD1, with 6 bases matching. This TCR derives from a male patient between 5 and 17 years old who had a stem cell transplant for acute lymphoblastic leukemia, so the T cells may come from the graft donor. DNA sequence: TGCAGTGCTCCAGGGGACTACGAGCAGTACTTC. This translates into CSAPGDYEQYF.